Listed below are T cell receptor beta chains from one sample, sequenced in a study of blood T cell repertoires in COVID-19. Assay: immunoSEQ multiplex PCR; the TCRdb copy retains only in-frame clones and omits some. The table lists under 250,000 clones, roughly 87% of them singletons. The sequencing input was PBMCs or T cells enriched from blood (not recorded which). The receptors shown here come from a young man who had recovered from COVID-19. The CDR3 runs from the conserved cysteine through the conserved F or W. Fields, in order: V gene, CDR3 protein.

TRBV4-1	CASSPGWVPGQPQHF
TRBV2	CASSADYTDTQYF
TRBV19	CASSPTGPPGETQYF
TRBV6-5	CASSLTGGWNGYTF
TRBV1	CTSSQVPQGDSYNEQFF
TRBV21-1	CAKRPLAQPLSSYNEQFF
TRBV15	CATGTREAYNEQFF
TRBV13	CASSRGSGGRETQYF
TRBV5-6	CASSLSTSGSTDTQYF
TRBV7-9	CASSLPPTSDTQYF
TRBV6-5	CASRLSGGRDTQYF
TRBV28	CASSFGASGENEQFF
TRBV5-6	CASSQTPGLGYTF
TRBV9	CASSGEDRKSSGNTIYF
TRBV30	CAWSGQGYQPQHF
TRBV10-1	CASSESTGGRSPLHF
TRBV28	CASSFEARISTETQYF
TRBV25-1	CASSEWGAGNTIYF
TRBV3-1/TRBV3-2	CASSRQQGYEQYF
TRBV4-2	CASSQDFSGPGKYSYSPPLHF
TRBV19	CASSRRDSLSPLHF
TRBV9	CASSERGEGNYGYTF
TRBV5-1	CASSQLAGVADTQYF
TRBV7-2	CASSLAGTANNEQFF
TRBV7-2	CASSLYIRGGAFF
TRBV19	CASSIVGMRYEQYF
TRBV6-5	CASRSPANLNYGYTF
TRBV7-9	CASSSWGVGETQYF
TRBV4-1	CASSQPGQERNTIYF
TRBV5-5	CASSLGQGPSYEQYF
TRBV7-2	CASSFQRGGQYNEQFF
TRBV27	CASSLPNTEAFF
TRBV3-1/TRBV3-2	CASSQDPGVGKLFF
TRBV29-1	CSATTADYGYTF
TRBV5-4	CASSTGQLANTGELFF
TRBV7-9	CASSLASGGAHTQYF
TRBV14	CASSQDARPYNEQFF
TRBV6-5	CASSYGRPFVEQYF
TRBV9	CASGSSGGTDTQYF
TRBV30	CAWASVASSYNEQFF
TRBV4-1	CASSHEDRANTEAFF
TRBV5-1	CASSFGLAGGQGELFF
TRBV5-5	CASRAGQGFRLGTDTQYF
TRBV27	CASSSRTGSYEQYF